A single sample is the source of the 7 T cell receptor beta chains below, sequenced in a study of follicular helper T cells after annual influenza vaccination. As to time point: 2015-2016 season, 7 days after influenza vaccination. Generated by immunoSEQ multiplex PCR, the TCRdb table keeps only in-frame clones and is missing some. This sample yields approximately 5,000 clones, of which less than 90% are seen a single time; about 2.5% belongs to the top ten. The sample in question was CXCR5+ CD38- circulating T follicular helper cells from blood, obtained 7 days after influenza vaccination. Described subset: circulating Tfh, non-naive CD4+CXCR5+PD-1+ (ICOS+CD38+ or ICOS-CD38-). The receptors come from an adult who received the influenza vaccine.

The V gene is TRBV10-3, the J gene TRBJ2-1; 8 nucleotides match TRBD2. CDR1 and CDR2 from the germline V gene are ENHRY and SYGVKD. This CDR3 contains 14 residues. V lost 8 bases to trimming and J lost 5 bases; unmatched junction nucleotides: 8. The CDR3 here is CAIWAGGLNNEQFF. The CDR3 region has the DNA TGTGCCATCTGGGCGGGGGGCCTTAACAATGAGCAGTTCTTC.

This clone came up once. This chain links TRBV11-1 with TRBJ2-1; TRBD2 matches 8 bases. V trimming: 5 bases; J trimming: 12 bases; junction bases outside the gene matches: 6. Germline V gives CDR1 SGHAT, CDR2 FQDESV (reference sequence). The CDR3 runs 12 residues. The CDR3 here is CASSHSGAVQFF. The CDR3 region has the DNA TGTGCCAGCAGCCATAGCGGGGCCGTGCAGTTCTTC.

V is TRBV11-2 and J is TRBJ1-4, with D possibly matching TRBD1 (5 bases). V dropped 7 bases and J dropped 7 bases, with 22 bases sitting between them. The CDR3 length is 16 residues. Looked up from germline, CDR1 is SGHAT and CDR2 is FQNNGV. The CDR3 DNA is TGTGCCAGCACGGATAAGGCGGGACCGGCAGGTGAAAAACTGTTTTTT. It specifies CASTDKAGPAGEKLFF.

The chain joins TRBV6-6 to TRBJ1-3; D is unresolved. Deletions cut 3 bases from V and 8 bases from J, with 11 bases between. Germline V gene data show CDR1 as MNHNY and CDR2 as SVGAGI (reference sequence). The CDR3 runs 13 residues. CDR3 nucleotide sequence: TGTGCCAGCAGTTATTCCTCTAGTCACACCATATATTTT. It is translated as CASSYSSSHTIYF.

The chain is built from TRBV29-1 and TRBJ2-7; 10 nucleotides agree with TRBD1. Germline V gives CDR1 SQVTM, CDR2 ANQGSEA. This CDR3 spans 13 amino acids. V dropped 4 bases and J dropped 3; count of bases not matched to a gene: 3. For the CDR3, the DNA is TGCAGCGTTGCTGGGACAGGGGACTACGAGCAGTACTTC. Its protein product is CSVAGTGDYEQYF.

The V call is TRBV30, the J call TRBJ1-5, with a possible D match to TRBD1 (5 bases). The V and J ends lost 0 bases and 7 bases respectively, with 10 bases between them. Germline CDR1 is GTSNPN and CDR2 is SVGIG (reference sequence). This CDR3 spans 13 amino acids. The CDR3 reads CAWSVGGGQPQHF. CDR3 coding DNA: TGTGCCTGGAGTGTTGGGGGGGGGCAGCCCCAGCATTTT.

The chain recombines TRBV13 with TRBJ1-1; no clear D. V was pared by 3 bases and J by 4 bases, with 12 bases between. The germline gives CDR1 PRHDT, CDR2 FYEKMQ (reference sequence). This CDR3 has 14 amino acids. The CDR3 is CASSFNRISTEAFF. DNA of the CDR3: TGTGCCAGCAGCTTTAATCGGATTTCCACTGAAGCTTTCTTT.